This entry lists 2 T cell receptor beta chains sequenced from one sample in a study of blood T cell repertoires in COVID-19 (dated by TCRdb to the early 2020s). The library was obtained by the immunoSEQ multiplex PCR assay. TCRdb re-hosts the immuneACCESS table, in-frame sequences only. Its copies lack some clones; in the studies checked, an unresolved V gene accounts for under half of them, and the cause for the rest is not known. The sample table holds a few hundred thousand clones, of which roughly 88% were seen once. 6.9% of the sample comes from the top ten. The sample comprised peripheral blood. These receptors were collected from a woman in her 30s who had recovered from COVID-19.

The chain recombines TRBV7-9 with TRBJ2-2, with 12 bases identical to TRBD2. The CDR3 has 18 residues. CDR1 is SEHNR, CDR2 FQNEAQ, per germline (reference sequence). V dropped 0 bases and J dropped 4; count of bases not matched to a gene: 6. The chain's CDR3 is CASSLAATSGGSTGELFF. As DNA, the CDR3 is TGTGCCAGCAGCTTAGCCGCGACTAGCGGGGGATCCACCGGGGAGCTGTTTTTT.

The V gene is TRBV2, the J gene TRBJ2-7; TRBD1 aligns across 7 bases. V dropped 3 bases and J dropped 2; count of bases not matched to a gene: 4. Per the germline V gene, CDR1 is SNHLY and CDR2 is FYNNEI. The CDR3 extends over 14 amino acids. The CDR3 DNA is TGTGCCAGCAGTGACCAGGGGGTTACCTACGAGCAGTACTTC. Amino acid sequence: CASSDQGVTYEQYF.